Here is one T cell receptor beta chain with its context. TCRdb's copy holds only in-frame clones and misses some; the assay was immunoSEQ multiplex PCR. The profile shows fewer than 75,000 clones, 85% to 95% of them singletons. These data belong to a study of cytomegalovirus exposure and HLA in healthy donors. In germline, CDR1 is SGHNT, CDR2 YYREEE (reference sequence). The length of the CDR3 is 16 residues. Trimming cost V 4 bases and J 2 bases; bases outside gene matches: 2. This TCR came from a woman under 30 in good health and CMV-seropositive. This chain links TRBV5-4 with TRBJ2-1; 14 nucleotides line up with TRBD2. The source material was PBMCs. The CDR3 protein is CASSRLAGGAYNEQFF. In DNA, the CDR3 is TGTGCCAGCAGCAGACTAGCGGGAGGGGCCTACAATGAGCAGTTCTTC. The full variable domain, its missing parts supplied by reference TRBV5-4 and TRBJ2-1, is ETGVTQSPTHLIKTRGQQVTLRCSSQSGHNTVSWYQQALGQGPQFIFQYYREEENGRGNFPPRFSGLQFPNYSSELNVNALELDDSALYLCASSRLAGGAYNEQFFGPGTRLTVL.